The clone carrying this T cell receptor (beta chain) came up once. The length of the CDR3 is 17 residues. CDR1 and CDR2 (germline): SGHDT, YYEEEE. Original methodology: It was from reference gene primer amplification that nucleated cell counts were estimated. Using immunoSEQ multiplex PCR, the repertoire was profiled, and TCRdb retains in-frame clones only, with some absent. For V, J and clone size, that table is used; D and trimming come from the DNA. The table lists 110,000 or so clones, more than 60% of them singletons. The data are from a study of blood T cell repertoires in COVID-19. Study-level information: PBMCs, B-cell-depleted T cells, or T cells were the source of the cDNA or gDNA that made up the material.

The material sequenced was peripheral blood. This TCR derives from a man between 50 and 59 years old with acute or convalescent COVID-19. This chain joins TRBV5-6 and TRBJ2-3; TRBD2 aligns across 8 bases. The CDR3 DNA reads TGTGCAGCGTCTCGGGGGGGCCGAACAGAGTCTCCCGATACGCAGTATTTT. Protein: CAASRGGRTESPDTQYF.